The T cell receptor (beta chain) described here comes from a study of CD8 T cells in Susac syndrome. Study-level results: The authors acknowledged that the study's TCR sequencing and HLA analysis involved relatively few individuals.

Random hexamers were used to reverse transcribe the RNA input (about 0.45 to 1 ug). TCRdb re-analysed the immunoSEQ multiplex PCR reads in MiXCR, keeping a single row per CDR3 protein. This table holds approximately 120,000 distinct CDR3 sequences, roughly 95% found once. Blood CD8+ and CD4+ T cells underwent high-throughput TCR beta sequencing. Negative isolation was used for CD8+ and CD4+ T cells, and FACS enrichment was applied to TEMRA cells. Details on this clonotype: Antigen unknown.

The sample consisted of CD4+ T cells from PBMCs. The origin of this receptor is a human donor in good health.

This CDR3 reads CSVEKGTAEAFF. The CDR3 coding sequence is TGCAGCGTTGAAAAGGGAACTGCTGAAGCTTTCTTT. The V gene is TRBV29-1, the J gene TRBJ1-1; D not resolved. Germline-derived CDR1 and CDR2 are SQVTM and ANQGSEA. The CDR3 is 12 amino acids. V gave up 2 bases and J gave up 6 bases, with 10 bases separating them.